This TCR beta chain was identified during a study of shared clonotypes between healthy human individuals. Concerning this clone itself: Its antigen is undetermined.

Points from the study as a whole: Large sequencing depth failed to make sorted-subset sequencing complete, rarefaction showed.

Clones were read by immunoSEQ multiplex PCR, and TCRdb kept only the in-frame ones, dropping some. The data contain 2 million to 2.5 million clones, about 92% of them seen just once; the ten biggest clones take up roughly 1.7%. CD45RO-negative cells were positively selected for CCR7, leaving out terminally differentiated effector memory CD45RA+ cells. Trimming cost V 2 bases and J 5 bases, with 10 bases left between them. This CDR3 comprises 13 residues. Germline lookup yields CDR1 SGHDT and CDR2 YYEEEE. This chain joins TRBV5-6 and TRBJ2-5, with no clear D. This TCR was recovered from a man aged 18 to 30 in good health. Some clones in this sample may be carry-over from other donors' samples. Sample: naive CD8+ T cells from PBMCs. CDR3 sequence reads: CASSFGLAETQYF. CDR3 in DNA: TGTGCCAGCAGCTTCGGGCTGGCGGAGACCCAGTACTTC. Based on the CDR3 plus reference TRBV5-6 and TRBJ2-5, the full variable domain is DAGVTQSPTHLIKTRGQQVTLRCSPKSGHDTVSWYQQALGQGPQFIFQYYEEEERQRGNFPDRFSGHQFPNYSSELNVNALLLGDSALYLCASSFGLAETQYFGPGTRLLVL.